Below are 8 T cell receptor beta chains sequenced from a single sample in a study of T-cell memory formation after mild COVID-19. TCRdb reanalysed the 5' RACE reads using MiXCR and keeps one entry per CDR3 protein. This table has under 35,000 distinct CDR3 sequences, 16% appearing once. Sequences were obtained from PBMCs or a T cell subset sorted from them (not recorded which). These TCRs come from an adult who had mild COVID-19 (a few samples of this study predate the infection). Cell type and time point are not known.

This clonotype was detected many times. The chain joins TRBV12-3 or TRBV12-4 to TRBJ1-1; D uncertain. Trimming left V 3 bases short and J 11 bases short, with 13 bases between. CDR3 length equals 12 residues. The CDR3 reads CASSFPGIGAFF. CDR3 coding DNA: TGTGCCAGCAGTTTCCCGGGAATAGGCGCTTTCTTT.

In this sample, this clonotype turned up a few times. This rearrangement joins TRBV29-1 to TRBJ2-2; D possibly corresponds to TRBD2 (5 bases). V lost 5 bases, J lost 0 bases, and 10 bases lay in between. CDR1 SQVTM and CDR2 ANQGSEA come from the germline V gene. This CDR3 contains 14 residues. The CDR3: CSVSGSTNTGELFF. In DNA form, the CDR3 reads TGCAGCGTTTCGGGGTCCACGAACACCGGGGAGCTGTTTTTT.

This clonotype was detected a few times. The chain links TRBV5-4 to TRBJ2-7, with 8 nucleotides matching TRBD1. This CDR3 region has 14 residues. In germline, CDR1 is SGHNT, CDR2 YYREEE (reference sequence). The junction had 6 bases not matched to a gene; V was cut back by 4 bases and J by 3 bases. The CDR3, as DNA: TGTGCCAGCAGCCAAAGTGGACAGGGCTACGAGCAGTACTTC. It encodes CASSQSGQGYEQYF.

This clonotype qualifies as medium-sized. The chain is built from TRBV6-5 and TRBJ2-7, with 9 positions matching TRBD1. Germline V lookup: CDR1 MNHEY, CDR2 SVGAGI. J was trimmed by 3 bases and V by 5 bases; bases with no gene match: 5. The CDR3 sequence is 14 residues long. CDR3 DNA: TGTGCCAGCAGTCTGGACAGGGGAGTCTACGAGCAGTACTTC. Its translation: CASSLDRGVYEQYF.

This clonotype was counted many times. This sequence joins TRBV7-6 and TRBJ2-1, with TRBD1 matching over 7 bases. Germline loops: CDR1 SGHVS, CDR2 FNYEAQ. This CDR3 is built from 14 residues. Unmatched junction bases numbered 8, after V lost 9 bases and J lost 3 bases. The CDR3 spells CASSWDSYYNEQFF. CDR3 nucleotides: TGTGCCAGTTCATGGGACAGCTACTACAATGAGCAGTTCTTC.

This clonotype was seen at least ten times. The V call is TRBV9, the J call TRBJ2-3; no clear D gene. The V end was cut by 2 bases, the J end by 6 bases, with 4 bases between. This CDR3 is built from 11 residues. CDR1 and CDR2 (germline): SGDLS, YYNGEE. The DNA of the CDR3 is TGTGCCAGCAGCGTGGGCGATACGCAGTATTTT. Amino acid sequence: CASSVGDTQYF.

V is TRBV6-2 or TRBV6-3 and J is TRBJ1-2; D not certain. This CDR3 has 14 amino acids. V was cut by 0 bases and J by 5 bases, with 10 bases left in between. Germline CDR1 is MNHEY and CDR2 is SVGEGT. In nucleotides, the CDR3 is TGTGCCAGCAGTTACTCTTCCCGGACTTATGGCTACACCTTC. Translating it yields CASSYSSRTYGYTF.

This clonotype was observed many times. The CDR3 region has the DNA TGTGCCAGCCTCGGAGGGGCGATTGACACTGAAGCTTTCTTT. Residues: CASLGGAIDTEAFF. V is TRBV10-3 and J is TRBJ1-1, with a weak D call TRBD1 (5 bases). Deletions cut 10 bases from V and 3 bases from J, with 18 bases between. Germline V lookup: CDR1 ENHRY, CDR2 SYGVKD. The CDR3 consists of 14 residues.